The sample holds one count of the clone carrying this T cell receptor beta chain. Antigen unknown. The data belong to a study of lymphopenia after photon versus proton radiotherapy. The study's findings and limits: Under photons, naive T cells and diversity fell while effector/memory populations rose.

Germline lookup yields CDR1 LNHDA and CDR2 SQIVND (reference sequence). CDR3 size: 15 residues. The junction had 6 bases not matched to a gene; V was cut back by 5 bases and J by 5 bases. Produced via immunoSEQ multiplex PCR; TCRdb's table is partial and in-frame only. Counted here are approximately 170,000 clones, 88% occurring once; the ten biggest clones make up approximately 4.8%. The sequenced sample was peripheral blood, obtained from a patient treated with photon-based radiotherapy. J is TRBJ1-4 and V is TRBV19, with 9 bases fitting TRBD1. The TCR originated in a man between 45 and 60 years old with gastric cancer. CDR3 nucleotide sequence: TGTGCCAGTAGTGCTTCCGGGACAGGGAATGAAAAACTGTTTTTT. Translating it yields CASSASGTGNEKLFF.